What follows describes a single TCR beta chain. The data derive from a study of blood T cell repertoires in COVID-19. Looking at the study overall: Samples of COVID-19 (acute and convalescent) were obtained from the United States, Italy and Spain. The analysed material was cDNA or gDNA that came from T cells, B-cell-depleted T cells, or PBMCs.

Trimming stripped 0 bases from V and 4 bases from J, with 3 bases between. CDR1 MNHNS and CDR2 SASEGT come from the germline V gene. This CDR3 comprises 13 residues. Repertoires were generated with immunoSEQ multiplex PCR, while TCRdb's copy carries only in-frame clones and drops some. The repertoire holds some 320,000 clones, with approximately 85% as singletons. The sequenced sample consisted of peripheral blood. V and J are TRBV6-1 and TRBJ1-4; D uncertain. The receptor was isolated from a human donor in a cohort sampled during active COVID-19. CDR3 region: CASSEAHNEKLFF. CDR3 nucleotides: TGTGCCAGCAGTGAAGCTCATAATGAAAAACTGTTTTTT.